This T cell receptor (beta chain) is from a study of T cells in Graves' hyperthyroidism and ophthalmopathy. General study results and limits: Ophthalmopathy stood apart from stable hyperthyroidism in a 13 V-J model.

This clonotype was seen only once. As yet, its antigen is unknown. TCR beta CDR3 region amplification was performed from RNA transcripts. When the TCR CDR3 underwent first-round RT-PCR, the HTBI primer set was used. TCRdb ran MiXCR on the multiplex PCR reads and lists one entry per CDR3 protein. The sample carries a few hundred thousand distinct CDR3 sequences, 40% to 55% recorded once. Per the germline V gene, CDR1 is SGHTA and CDR2 is FQGNSA. Trimming removed 2 bases from V and 5 bases from J, with 19 bases in between. This CDR3 has 16 amino acids. Sequenced material: peripheral blood or thyroid tissue (not recorded which). The sequence came from a woman aged 18 to 35 with Graves' hyperthyroidism. The chain is built from TRBV7-2 and TRBJ2-7, with D possibly being TRBD1 (6 bases). The CDR3 is CASSLTRVAGVHEQYF. CDR3 DNA sequence: TGTGCCAGCAGCTTAACTCGAGTAGCAGGGGTCCACGAGCAGTACTTC.